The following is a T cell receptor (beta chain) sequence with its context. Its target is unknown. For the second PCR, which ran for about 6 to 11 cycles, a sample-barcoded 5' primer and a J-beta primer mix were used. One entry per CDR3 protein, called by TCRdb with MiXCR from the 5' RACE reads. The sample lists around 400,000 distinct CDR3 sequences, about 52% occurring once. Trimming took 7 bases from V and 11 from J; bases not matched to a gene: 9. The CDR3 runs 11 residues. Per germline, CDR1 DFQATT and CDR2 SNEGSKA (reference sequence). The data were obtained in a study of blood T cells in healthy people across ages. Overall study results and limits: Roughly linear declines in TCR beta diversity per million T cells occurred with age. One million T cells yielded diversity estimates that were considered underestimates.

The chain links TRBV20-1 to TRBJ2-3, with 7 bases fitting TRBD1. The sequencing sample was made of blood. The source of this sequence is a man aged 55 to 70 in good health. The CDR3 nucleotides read TGCAGTGGAACTACAGGGGTGGTGCAGTATTTT. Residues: CSGTTGVVQYF.